This T cell receptor beta chain was recorded in a study of patients and donors after allogeneic stem cell transplantation. MiXCR, applied by TCRdb to the RT-PCR reads, yields one record per CDR3 protein. The table includes around 200,000 distinct CDR3 sequences, 38% detected once. V lost 6 bases, J lost 5 bases, and 8 bases stayed unmatched. This CDR3 has 14 residues. The germline V gene has CDR1 LGHDT and CDR2 YNNKEL (reference sequence). The receptor comes from a human donor who was either an allogeneic HSCT recipient or a stem cell or donor lymphocyte infusion donor (not recorded which). It is not recorded whose cells these are; they may come from a transplant donor. The sequenced sample consisted of blood, either unsorted or a sorted T cell fraction (not recorded which). The chain uses TRBV3-1 and TRBJ1-2; 8 bases are a match to TRBD1. CDR3 nucleotides: TGTGCCAGCAGACGGCGGGACAGGTTTTATGGCTACACCTTC. Translating gives CASRRRDRFYGYTF.